This TCR beta chain appears in the sequencing data of a study of long-term antiretroviral therapy in people with HIV. At the survey level, the v3.0 immunoSEQ assay was run. Measured with immunoSEQ multiplex PCR; TCRdb has only the in-frame clones, and not every one. The sample lists approximately 24,000 clones, over 75% occurring once. Losses at the gene ends were 5 bases for V and 7 bases for J; bases not matched to a gene: 10. Per the germline V gene, CDR1 is SGHAT and CDR2 is FQNNGV. This CDR3 has 17 amino acids. Inclusion required at least two post-ART and at least one pre-ART PBMC samples. The sequence came from a woman aged 30 to 39 with HIV. V and J are TRBV11-2 and TRBJ2-1, with TRBD2 matching over 14 bases. The starting material was unsorted PBMCs, obtained 1.1 years before starting antiretroviral therapy. The CDR3 coding sequence is TGTGCCAGCAGCGGGACTAGCGGGGGTGGCCTAGTTAATGAGCAGTTCTTC. Protein sequence: CASSGTSGGGLVNEQFF.